This TCR beta chain was observed in a study of shared clonotypes between healthy human individuals. The CDR3 loop spans 16 amino acids. The ends were cut back, 4 bases at V and 0 bases at J, with 16 bases in the middle. Germline V CDR1 and CDR2: SGHRS, YFSETQ. TCRdb's table, derived via immunoSEQ multiplex PCR, lists solely in-frame clones and lacks some. Seen here are 97,000 or so clones, around half observed once, and the top ten hold about 15%. The gene calls are TRBV5-1 and TRBJ1-2; unclear D gene. The receptor was isolated from a woman in her thirties or forties in good health. Some clones in this sample may be carry-over from other donors' samples. Sequencing was performed on PBMCs. CDR3 nucleotides: TGCGCCAGCAGCGTAGGAACGGCTAGCCCTAACTATGGCTACACCTTC. This codes for CASSVGTASPNYGYTF.